The sequence of this TCR beta chain was determined in a study of metastatic and nonmetastatic thyroid tumors. The overall study: The authors compared repertoires across blood and tumor or nodule tissue from malignant and benign thyroid patients. Study-wide findings and caveats: Across blood and tumor, TCR beta diversity in malignant thyroid tumors was reportedly significantly higher than in benign nodules.

The CDR3 spans 19 residues. The J segment lost 0 bases and the V segment lost 5 bases, leaving 13 bases of the junction unmatched. Looked up from germline, CDR1 is SGHAT and CDR2 is FQNNGV. As concerns this clone: Antigen: not known.

Methods used by the authors: Clinicopathological groups supplied CDR3 differences that were used to build a distant-metastasis classifier for papillary thyroid cancer. TCRdb re-analyzed the PCR reads through MiXCR. The authors' filters were not applied to this entry. This sample has about 59,000 clones, with about 17% found just once. Each patient went into thyroid surgery without having received any treatment. The receptor was derived from a male donor with papillary thyroid cancer or a benign thyroid nodule (not recorded which). Some clones in this sample may be carry-over from other donors' samples. The sequenced sample was blood. The chain couples TRBV11-2 to TRBJ2-5, with 12 positions matching TRBD2. Here the CDR3 DNA reads TGTGCCAGCAGCACCGAGGGGGGGGGACTAGCGGGTGACCAAGAGACCCAGTACTTC. Translating gives CASSTEGGGLAGDQETQYF.